This TCR beta chain was observed in a study of response to subunit inactivated influenza vaccine. TCRdb fed the RT-PCR reads into MiXCR, producing one record per CDR3 protein. The sample includes approximately 300,000 distinct CDR3 sequences, approximately 23% of them seen just once. The CDR3 contains 14 residues. V dropped 6 bases and J dropped 7 bases, with 18 bases sitting between them. Per the germline V gene, CDR1 is MNHEY and CDR2 is SVGEGT. This clonotype was observed a few times. V usage is TRBV6-2 or TRBV6-3 and J usage is TRBJ1-2; D unclear. Sequencing used PBMCs from blood, obtained 21 months after vaccination. This TCR derives from a man aged 50-75 years who received an inactivated influenza vaccine. For the CDR3, the DNA is TGTGCCAGCAGATTCGGTGAAGGGATCGGTGGCTACACCTTC. This translates into CASRFGEGIGGYTF.